The clone carrying this T cell receptor (beta chain) was counted many times. Alongside a J-beta primer mix, a sample-barcoded 5' primer served in a second PCR lasting about 7 to 12 cycles. Each CDR3 protein gets one entry after TCRdb re-called the 5' RACE reads with MiXCR. The sample includes hundreds of thousands of distinct CDR3 sequences, around 21% of them seen just once. This CDR3 region has 11 residues. With 0 bases removed from V and 3 bases from J, the gap between germline ends came to 1 base. CDR1 and CDR2 from the germline V gene are SQVTM and ANQGSEA. The data are from a study of blood T cells in healthy people across ages.

The source of this sequence is a man aged 70-80 years in good health. V gene TRBV29-1 combines with J gene TRBJ2-3; D not resolved. Sequencing input: blood. CDR3 residues: CSVEETDTQYF. As DNA, the CDR3 is TGCAGCGTTGAAGAGACAGATACGCAGTATTTT.